The rows below give T cell receptor beta chains drawn from one sample of a study of blood T cell repertoires in COVID-19. Assay used: immunoSEQ multiplex PCR; TCRdb lists only in-frame clones, some missing. In the table there are some 250,000 clones, approximately 90% of which are singletons. Sequenced: peripheral blood. Receptor source: a woman in her thirties or forties who had recovered from COVID-19. Both conserved end residues are part of each CDR3. Fields, in order: V gene, J gene, D gene, CDR3 length, clone size, CDR3 protein, CDR3 DNA. A D gene is named only where the DNA matches it firmly. Clone size is given for some rows only: seen once, a few or many times, or a class if the clone is expanded.

TRBV30	TRBJ2-7	TRBD2	14	NA	CAWSSGGGPYEQYF	TGTGCCTGGAGTTCGGGCGGGGGGCCCTACGAGCAGTACTTC
TRBV18	TRBJ1-1	TRBD1	15	NA	CASSPVPGQVQGAFF	TGTGCCAGCTCACCAGTCCCGGGACAGGTCCAAGGCGCTTTCTTT
TRBV4-2	TRBJ1-1	NA	16	once	CASSQGLGQANTEAFF	TGTGCCAGCAGCCAAGGTCTAGGACAAGCAAACACTGAAGCTTTCTTT
TRBV3-1/TRBV3-2	TRBJ1-1	TRBD1	16	NA	CASSLRTGGGNTEAFF	TGTGCCAGCAGCCTCCGGACAGGGGGGGGGAACACTGAAGCTTTCTTT
TRBV15	TRBJ2-6	NA	19	NA	CATSRAETLVPSGANVLTF	TGTGCCACCAGCAGGGCAGAGACCCTAGTTCCCTCTGGGGCCAACGTCCTGACTTTC
TRBV7-2	TRBJ2-1	TRBD2	16	NA	CASSQRAGGPRGEQFF	TGTGCCAGCAGCCAAAGGGCGGGAGGGCCAAGGGGTGAGCAGTTCTTC
TRBV19	TRBJ2-3	TRBD2	14	NA	CASSASGAADTQYF	TGTGCCAGTAGTGCTAGCGGTGCCGCAGATACGCAGTATTTT
TRBV7-9	TRBJ1-1	TRBD1	13	few	CASSPRTGNEAFF	TGTGCCAGCAGCCCAAGGACAGGCAATGAAGCTTTCTTT
TRBV4-3	TRBJ2-6	TRBD2	17	NA	CASSQARGGLGANVLTF	TGCGCCAGCAGCCAAGCCCGGGGGGGGCTCGGGGCCAACGTCCTGACTTTC
TRBV5-1	TRBJ1-1	NA	18	NA	CASSFSRRGSGGGTEAFF	TGCGCCAGCAGCTTCTCTCGGAGGGGTAGCGGGGGCGGCACTGAAGCTTTCTTT
TRBV7-9	TRBJ2-1	NA	17	NA	CASSLTLASPRRNEQFF	TGTGCCAGCAGCTTAACTCTAGCTTCCCCCAGGAGGAATGAGCAGTTCTTC
TRBV6-5	TRBJ2-1	NA	14	NA	CASTGRVSYNEQFF	TGTGCCAGCACGGGTCGGGTCTCCTACAATGAGCAGTTCTTC
TRBV9	TRBJ1-4	NA	16	NA	CASSQRGAHPDEKLFF	TGTGCCAGCAGCCAGCGGGGGGCCCACCCGGATGAAAAACTGTTTTTT
TRBV5-1	TRBJ2-1	TRBD1	15	NA	CASRKYRGPYNEQFF	TGCGCCAGCAGAAAATACAGGGGGCCCTACAATGAGCAGTTCTTC
TRBV7-9	TRBJ1-5	TRBD1	16	NA	CASSATGGRSNQPQHF	TGTGCCAGCAGCGCTACAGGGGGCCGGAGCAATCAGCCCCAGCATTTT
TRBV18	TRBJ2-1	TRBD2	17	once	CASSHTGGGPLYNEQFF	TGTGCCAGCTCCCACACTGGGGGAGGGCCGCTTTACAATGAGCAGTTCTTC
TRBV3-1/TRBV3-2	TRBJ2-7	NA	14	NA	CASSRQGGFGEQYF	TGTGCCAGCAGCCGGCAGGGGGGTTTCGGCGAGCAGTACTTC
TRBV7-2	TRBJ2-3	TRBD2	14	NA	CASSPGLAGDTQYF	TGTGCCAGCAGCCCAGGACTAGCGGGGGATACGCAGTATTTT
TRBV6-1	TRBJ1-5	NA	15	NA	CASNGGGYSNQPQHF	TGTGCCAGCAATGGGGGGGGCTATAGCAATCAGCCCCAGCATTTT
TRBV3-1/TRBV3-2	TRBJ2-3	TRBD2	13	few	CASRDYGTDTQYF	TGTGCCAGCCGGGACTATGGCACAGATACGCAGTATTTT
TRBV6-2/TRBV6-3	TRBJ2-3	TRBD2	16	NA	CASSRTSGSGTDTQYF	TGTGCCAGCAGCCGGACTAGCGGGAGTGGGACAGATACGCAGTATTTT
TRBV30	TRBJ1-6	NA	15	NA	CAWSGGSSYNSPLHF	TGTGCCTGGAGTGGGGGCAGCTCCTATAATTCACCCCTCCACTTT
TRBV7-2	TRBJ1-5	TRBD1	17	NA	CASSLVAGGNSNQPQHF	TGTGCCAGCAGCTTAGTGGCAGGGGGCAATAGCAATCAGCCCCAGCATTTT
TRBV14	TRBJ2-7	TRBD2	12	once	CASSQGGGRLYF	TGTGCCAGCAGCCAAGGGGGGGGACGGTTGTACTTC
TRBV9	TRBJ1-2	NA	12	NA	CASSVGVYGYTF	TGTGCCAGCAGCGTCGGGGTCTATGGCTACACCTTC
TRBV10-2	TRBJ2-6	TRBD1	16	NA	CASSEPGGQGAGVLTF	TGCGCCAGCAGTGAGCCCGGGGGACAGGGGGCCGGCGTCCTGACTTTC
TRBV18	TRBJ2-7	TRBD1	16	NA	CASSPPWGQGVSEQYF	TGTGCCAGCTCACCACCGTGGGGACAGGGGGTAAGCGAGCAGTACTTC
TRBV10-3	TRBJ1-2	NA	13	NA	CAIKPAPGYGYTF	TGTGCCATCAAACCAGCCCCCGGGTATGGCTACACCTTC
TRBV11-3	TRBJ1-6	NA	15	NA	CASSLEASRGEPLHF	TGTGCCAGCAGCTTAGAGGCATCGCGCGGGGAGCCCCTCCACTTT
TRBV6-1	TRBJ2-3	NA	15	NA	CASSEGGTSTDTQYF	TGTGCCAGCAGTGAAGGGGGCACCAGCACAGATACGCAGTATTTT
TRBV12-3/TRBV12-4	TRBJ1-5	NA	13	NA	CASSLTGDQPQHF	TGTGCCAGCAGTTTAACCGGGGATCAGCCCCAGCATTTT
TRBV6-2/TRBV6-3	TRBJ1-1	NA	12	NA	CASSLRGTEAFF	TGTGCCAGCAGCCTGCGGGGGACTGAAGCTTTCTTT
TRBV5-1	TRBJ2-6	TRBD2	19	NA	CASSLAPGLAGSGANVLTF	TGCGCCAGCAGCTTGGCCCCGGGACTAGCAGGTTCTGGGGCCAACGTCCTGACTTTC
TRBV3-1/TRBV3-2	TRBJ2-4	NA	18	NA	CASSQGGGGAGAKNIQYF	TGTGCCAGCAGCCAAGGGGGAGGGGGAGCCGGGGCCAAAAACATTCAGTACTTC
TRBV27	TRBJ1-3	NA	15	NA	CASRNLGASGNTIYF	TGTGCCAGCAGGAACCTCGGAGCCTCTGGAAACACCATATATTTT
TRBV5-1	TRBJ1-4	TRBD1	15	NA	CASSPTGGPNEKLFF	TGCGCCAGCAGCCCCACAGGGGGCCCAAATGAAAAACTGTTTTTT
TRBV9	TRBJ2-7	TRBD1	14	once	CASSGQGVPYEQYF	TGTGCCAGCAGCGGACAGGGGGTCCCTTACGAGCAGTACTTC